Each of the 23 T cell receptor beta chains below was sequenced from the same sample in a study of graft-versus-host responses after intestinal transplantation. These receptors' antigens are unknown. Measured with immunoSEQ multiplex PCR; TCRdb has only the in-frame clones, and not every one. This table has approximately 93,000 clones, under 95% appearing once. The sequences come from unstimulated CD8+ T cells sorted from spleen or lymph node cells, collected before transplant. The origin of the receptors is a human donor who was the organ donor for an intestinal transplant.

The chain uses TRBV11-2 and TRBJ2-1; 9 positions agree with TRBD1. The CDR3 is 15 residues long. After removal of 4 bases from V and 8 bases from J, the junction contained 9 bases not matched to a gene. Germline lookup yields CDR1 SGHAT and CDR2 FQNNGV. CDR3: CASSYRDRVIDEQFF. CDR3 nucleotides: TGTGCCAGCAGCTACCGGGACAGGGTGATCGATGAGCAGTTCTTC.

J is TRBJ2-7 and V is TRBV14; D remains ambiguous. CDR3 length: 16 amino acids. Germline V gene lookup returns CDR1 SGHDN and CDR2 FVKESK. The V end lost 4 bases, the J end lost 5 bases, and 21 bases lay between the germline ends. CDR3 nucleotides: TGTGCCAGCAGCCCTTACTACGACGTTAGTGTGAACGAGCAGTACTTC. It is translated as CASSPYYDVSVNEQYF. Drawing the rest from reference TRBV14 and TRBJ2-7, the complete variable domain is EAGVTQFPSHSVIEKGQTVTLRCDPISGHDNLYWYRRVMGKEIKFLLHFVKESKQDESGMPNNRFLAERTGGTYSTLKVQPAELEDSGVYFCASSPYYDVSVNEQYFGPGTRLTVT.

The chain recombines TRBV6-1 with TRBJ1-3, with D unclear. The germline V gene encodes CDR1 MNHNS and CDR2 SASEGT. Deletions cut 8 bases from V and 0 bases from J, with 14 bases between. The CDR3 extends over 15 amino acids. The CDR3 reads CASGEDQSSGNTIYF. CDR3 in DNA: TGTGCCAGCGGGGAGGATCAAAGCTCTGGAAACACCATATATTTT.

J is TRBJ2-2 and V is TRBV28; D is possibly TRBD1 (6 bases). Trimming shortened V by 2 bases and J by 6 bases, and 16 bases separated the two germline ends. The CDR3 is made up of 16 amino acids. The V gene's germline CDR1 is MDHEN and CDR2 SYDVKM. The DNA for the CDR3 is TGTGCCAGCAGTTTAACTGGTACAGGGATTCCCGGGGAGCTGTTTTTT. Translating gives CASSLTGTGIPGELFF.

As DNA, the CDR3 is TGTGCCAGCAGCTTTTCGACTAGCGGAGCCTACGAGCAGTACTTC. Its translation: CASSFSTSGAYEQYF. The chain uses TRBV5-6 and TRBJ2-7; 9 nucleotides match TRBD2. In germline, CDR1 is SGHDT, CDR2 YYEEEE. With 2 bases clipped from V and 2 bases from J, the junction kept 5 bases outside the gene matches. The CDR3 consists of 15 residues. The full variable domain, in which reference TRBV5-6 and TRBJ2-7 provide the parts outside the CDR3, is DAGVTQSPTHLIKTRGQQVTLRCSPKSGHDTVSWYQQALGQGPQFIFQYYEEEERQRGNFPDRFSGHQFPNYSSELNVNALLLGDSALYLCASSFSTSGAYEQYFGPGTRLTVT.

The count of this clone is one. The genes are TRBV28 and TRBJ1-2; D is unresolved. CDR3 length: 14 amino acids. The V end was cut by 6 bases, the J end by 1 base, with 12 bases between. Germline-derived CDR1 and CDR2 are MDHEN and SYDVKM. CDR3 in DNA: TGTGCCAGCAGGATGTTGGAGGTTAACTATGGCTACACCTTC. It specifies CASRMLEVNYGYTF.

The chain has TRBV30 and TRBJ2-3; weak D call: TRBD1 (5 bases). CDR1 GTSNPN and CDR2 SVGIG come from the germline V gene (reference sequence). The CDR3 extends over 15 amino acids. The CDR3 protein is CARGAGPLNTDTQYF. The CDR3 nucleotides read TGTGCTAGGGGTGCCGGCCCCCTGAACACAGATACGCAGTATTTT.

The chain recombines TRBV15 with TRBJ1-3; weak D call: TRBD1 (6 bases). The germline V gene has CDR1 LNHNV and CDR2 YYDKDF (reference sequence). The CDR3 runs 14 residues. The V and J ends lost 0 bases and 8 bases respectively, with 11 bases between them. The CDR3 DNA reads TGTGCCACCAGCAGAGAACAGGGCCTACACACCATATATTTT. Amino acids: CATSREQGLHTIYF. The whole variable domain, filled in from reference TRBV15 and TRBJ1-3, reads DAMVIQNPRYQVTQFGKPVTLSCSQTLNHNVMYWYQQKSSQAPKLLFHYYDKDFNNEADTPDNFQSRRPNTSFCFLDIRSPGLGDTAMYLCATSREQGLHTIYFGEGSWLTVV.

Worth noting for this clone: The junction does not match germline at one end; this may be a read error. V and J are TRBV28 and TRBJ1-2; tentative D call: TRBD1 (5 bases). Germline V gene lookup returns CDR1 MDHEN and CDR2 SYDVKM. The CDR3 spans 11 residues. The CDR3 reads CASSWGGGHTF. The CDR3 nucleotides read TGTGCCAGCAGCTGGGGGGGTGGCCACACCTTC.

V is TRBV15 and J is TRBJ2-1; 10 positions agree with TRBD2. CDR1 and CDR2 (germline): LNHNV, YYDKDF (reference sequence). The CDR3 runs 16 residues. The V segment lost 2 bases and the J segment 9 bases; nucleotides outside the gene matches: 10. The CDR3 loop reads CATSRTSSGSGSEQFF. The CDR3 bases are TGTGCCACCAGCAGAACCTCTAGCGGGAGCGGGAGTGAGCAGTTCTTC. Based on the CDR3 plus reference TRBV15 and TRBJ2-1, the full variable domain is DAMVIQNPRYQVTQFGKPVTLSCSQTLNHNVMYWYQQKSSQAPKLLFHYYDKDFNNEADTPDNFQSRRPNTSFCFLDIRSPGLGDTAMYLCATSRTSSGSGSEQFFGPGTRLTVL.

The genes are TRBV7-8 and TRBJ1-6; TRBD1 matches at 7 bases. This CDR3 contains 18 residues. From germline, CDR1 is SGHVS and CDR2 FQNEAQ. V lost 4 bases to trimming and J lost 5 bases; unmatched junction nucleotides: 14. CDR3 loop: CASSSTQTDRSHNSPLHF. For the CDR3, the DNA is TGTGCCAGCAGCTCAACCCAAACGGACAGGAGCCATAATTCACCCCTCCACTTT.

V is TRBV28 and J is TRBJ2-7; 9 nucleotides line up with TRBD1. This CDR3 has 15 amino acids. J lost 5 bases, V lost 7 bases, and 12 bases had no gene match. Germline CDR1 is MDHEN and CDR2 is SYDVKM. The DNA of the CDR3 is TGTGCCAGCACTCCTCTGGACAGGGGTTTAGACGAGCAGTACTTC. Its translation: CASTPLDRGLDEQYF.

The J gene is TRBJ1-2, the V gene TRBV4-1; the D gene is possibly TRBD1 (6 bases). The germline CDR1 and CDR2 sequences are MGHRA and YSYEKL. This CDR3 comprises 14 residues. The V gene lost 0 bases and the J gene lost 4 bases, with 9 bases spanning the gap. DNA for the CDR3: TGCGCCAGCAGCCAAGATGGGGGCGGCTATGGCTACACCTTC. Its translation: CASSQDGGGYGYTF.

Worth noting for this clone: One end of the junction is discordant with germline, which a read error may explain. This chain uses TRBV5-1 with TRBJ2-2, with 8 bases aligning to TRBD2. Germline values: CDR1 SGHRS, CDR2 YFSETQ. The CDR3 runs 17 residues. As DNA, the CDR3 is TGCGCCAGCAGGGTTGCGTCGGGACTAGGGAACTCCGGGGAGCTGTTTTTT. As protein: CASRVASGLGNSGELFF.

Worth noting for this clone: Different DNA sequences within this sample yield the same CDR3. This chain connects TRBV5-1 to TRBJ1-5; 7 nucleotides line up with TRBD1. Trimming removed 0 bases from V and 1 base from J; junction bases left unmatched: 1. Looked up from germline, CDR1 is SGHRS and CDR2 is YFSETQ. CDR3 length: 15 residues. The CDR3 DNA is TGCGCCAGCAGCTTGGCAGGGGGGAGCAATCAGCCCCAGCATTTT. It is translated as CASSLAGGSNQPQHF.

The V and J genes are TRBV13 and TRBJ2-1; D is unclear. Germline V gene lookup returns CDR1 PRHDT and CDR2 FYEKMQ (reference sequence). The CDR3 is 16 residues long. Trimming removed 3 bases from V and 5 bases from J, with 17 bases in between. The CDR3: CASSFIQETPNNEQFF. In nucleotides, the CDR3 is TGTGCCAGCAGCTTTATCCAGGAAACCCCGAACAATGAGCAGTTCTTC.

This clone was seen only once. This chain connects TRBV13 to TRBJ2-5; TRBD1 aligns across 9 bases. The CDR3 contains 15 residues. Losses at the gene ends were 2 bases for V and 9 bases for J; bases not matched to a gene: 10. The V gene's germline CDR1 is PRHDT and CDR2 FYEKMQ (reference sequence). CDR3 in amino acids: CASSLTGQGSRAQYF. CDR3 DNA sequence: TGTGCCAGCAGCTTAACGGGACAGGGCTCAAGGGCCCAGTACTTC.

This sequence joins TRBV9 and TRBJ2-1, with 9 bases that match TRBD2. The junction had 4 bases not matched to a gene; V was cut back by 0 bases and J by 6 bases. Looked up from germline, CDR1 is SGDLS and CDR2 is YYNGEE. The CDR3 sequence is 15 residues long. This CDR3 reads CASSVVAGAFNEQFF. The CDR3 DNA reads TGTGCCAGCAGCGTAGTAGCGGGGGCCTTCAATGAGCAGTTCTTC.

Only one count was recorded for this clone. The chain links TRBV13 to TRBJ2-1; 9 bases align to TRBD2. With V trimmed by 0 bases and J by 6 bases, 9 bases remained unmatched. CDR3 length: 17 residues. Per germline, CDR1 PRHDT and CDR2 FYEKMQ (reference sequence). This CDR3 is CASSLGMAGGPLNEQFF. CDR3 coding DNA: TGTGCCAGCAGCTTAGGCATGGCGGGAGGGCCACTCAATGAGCAGTTCTTC.

The J gene is TRBJ1-1, the V gene TRBV25-1; tentatively, D is TRBD1 (6 bases). Germline CDR1 and CDR2: MGHDK and SYGVNS. The CDR3 covers 15 residues. With 1 base removed from V and 7 bases from J, the gap between germline ends came to 16 bases. CDR3 in amino acids: CASSESPQGYDEAFF. CDR3 sequence (DNA): TGTGCCAGCAGTGAATCCCCCCAGGGGTATGATGAAGCTTTCTTT.

The genes are TRBV27 and TRBJ2-5; possible D gene TRBD1, 6 bases. Near its end, the DNA agrees better with TRBJ2-7, so the J call may be wrong. Germline assignment: CDR1 MNHEY and CDR2 SMNVEV (reference sequence). This CDR3 is built from 14 residues. The CDR3 is CASSSPDRTYEQYF. The CDR3 DNA is TGTGCCAGCAGTTCGCCAGACAGGACCTACGAGCAGTACTTC.

The genes are TRBV10-1 and TRBJ2-5; 10 bases line up with TRBD2. With V trimmed by 8 bases and J by 2 bases, 14 bases remained unmatched. Germline CDR1 and CDR2: WNHNN and SYGVQD (reference sequence). The CDR3 sequence is 17 residues long. This CDR3 is CASAASGGLQSQETQYF. Written as DNA, the CDR3 is TGCGCCAGCGCCGCTAGCGGGGGATTACAATCACAAGAGACCCAGTACTTC.

The rearrangement links TRBV5-4 to TRBJ2-3, with 7 bases that match TRBD1. CDR3 length equals 14 residues. Unmatched junction bases numbered 6, after V lost 2 bases and J lost 6 bases. Germline V gene data show CDR1 as SGHNT and CDR2 as YYREEE (reference sequence). The DNA for the CDR3 is TGTGCCAGCAGCTTTTACAGGGGCAGGGATACGCAGTATTTT. Amino acids: CASSFYRGRDTQYF.